What follows are 19 T cell receptor beta chains derived from one specimen sequenced in a study of blood T cell repertoires in COVID-19. Libraries were prepared by immunoSEQ multiplex PCR; TCRdb keeps only in-frame clonotypes and omits some of them. The repertoire holds 140,000 to 150,000 clones, about 89% seen once, with about 2.9% in the top ten. The sample comprised peripheral blood. All receptors derive from a man in his sixties with active or convalescent COVID-19.

CDR3 in DNA: TGTGCCAGTAGTATAGTCGGAGGGGACGAGACCCAGTACTTC. This translates into CASSIVGGDETQYF. The V gene is TRBV19, the J gene TRBJ2-5; perhaps TRBD2 as D (6 bases). There are 14 residues in the CDR3. Germline CDR1 reads LNHDA; CDR2 reads SQIVND (reference sequence). V shed 1 base and J shed 5 bases, with 11 bases lying between them. Based on the CDR3 plus reference TRBV19 and TRBJ2-5, the full variable domain is DGGITQSPKYLFRKEGQNVTLSCEQNLNHDAMYWYRQDPGQGLRLIYYSQIVNDFQKGDIAEGYSVSREKKESFPLTVTSAQKNPTAFYLCASSIVGGDETQYFGPGTRLLVL.

The chain links TRBV27 to TRBJ2-5, with 8 bases fitting TRBD1. CDR1 is MNHEY and CDR2 is SMNVEV in the germline V gene (reference sequence). The junction had 11 bases not matched to a gene; V was cut back by 7 bases and J by 7 bases. This CDR3 comprises 14 residues. CDR3 loop: CASTRQGNLRTQYF. The CDR3 DNA is TGTGCCAGCACCAGACAGGGGAACCTCCGGACCCAGTACTTC.

This clone was seen once. The chain recombines TRBV4-2 with TRBJ1-1; 8 bases are shared with TRBD1. There are 15 residues in the CDR3. With 4 bases clipped from V and 5 bases from J, the junction kept 9 bases outside the gene matches. CDR1 LGHNA and CDR2 YNFKEQ come from the germline V gene. The CDR3 sequence is CASSPQGRDRTEAFF. In DNA, the CDR3 is TGTGCCAGCAGCCCCCAAGGACGGGACAGGACTGAAGCTTTCTTT.

This chain uses TRBV18 with TRBJ2-7; D may be TRBD1 (5 bases). Germline V gene data show CDR1 as KGHSH and CDR2 as LQKENI. The CDR3 spans 14 residues. Trimming pared 3 bases from V and 4 bases from J, leaving 13 bases between. DNA for the CDR3: TGTGCCAGCTCACCCGCCAGGGTGCCTTACGAGCAGTACTTC. As protein: CASSPARVPYEQYF.

Worth noting for this clone: Its ends do not fully match the called genes, so a read error is possible. The chain recombines TRBV7-7 with TRBJ2-7; maybe TRBD1 (6 bases). The germline V gene encodes CDR1 SSHAT and CDR2 FNYEAQ (reference sequence). The CDR3 has 15 residues. The CDR3 DNA follows: TGTGCTAGCAGCTTAGCAATCCAGGGGCCCTACGAGCAGTACTTC. Translation gives CASSLAIQGPYEQYF.

The rearrangement uses TRBV24-1 and TRBJ2-3; D may be TRBD1 (6 bases). The V gene's germline CDR1 is KGHDR and CDR2 SFDVKD. V was shortened by 0 bases and J by 9 bases, with 21 bases between the two germline ends. The CDR3 sequence is 17 residues long. In DNA form, the CDR3 reads TGTGCCACCAGTGATTTGGGGCAGGGGATACATTCCGAGACGCAGTATTTT. This codes for CATSDLGQGIHSETQYF.

Only one count was recorded for this clone. The rearrangement links TRBV7-9 to TRBJ1-2; D unresolved. The germline V and J ends were trimmed by 1 base and 7 bases, with 16 bases remaining between them. This CDR3 has 15 amino acids. Germline lookup yields CDR1 SEHNR and CDR2 FQNEAQ (reference sequence). CDR3 amino acids: CASSLVVGLLGGYTF. The CDR3 nucleotides read TGTGCCAGCAGCTTAGTCGTCGGTCTCCTAGGTGGCTACACCTTC.

V gene TRBV7-9 combines with J gene TRBJ2-2; no definite D call. Germline CDR1 and CDR2: SEHNR and FQNEAQ (reference sequence). The CDR3 extends over 13 amino acids. V lost 5 bases to trimming and J lost 5 bases, with 9 bases between them. The CDR3 DNA reads as TGTGCCAGCAGCCCCAGTTGGACCGGGGAGCTGTTTTTT. It yields the protein CASSPSWTGELFF.

The rearrangement links TRBV30 to TRBJ1-1, with D perhaps TRBD1 (5 bases). Germline lookup yields CDR1 GTSNPN and CDR2 SVGIG (reference sequence). V lost 2 bases, J lost 1 base, and 17 bases lay in between. This CDR3 spans 16 amino acids. The DNA of the CDR3 is TGTGCCTGGAGTAGACTGCAGGGCGTGGGGAACACTGAAGCTTTCTTT. Amino acids: CAWSRLQGVGNTEAFF.

This clone was observed a single time. This sequence joins TRBV18 and TRBJ2-6; TRBD1 matches at 10 bases. Germline CDR1 KGHSH, CDR2 LQKENI. Trimming took 3 bases from V and 4 from J; bases not matched to a gene: 3. The CDR3 totals 16 residues. The CDR3 protein is CASSPGTGAGANVLTF. CDR3 sequence (DNA): TGTGCCAGCTCACCCGGGACAGGGGCCGGGGCCAACGTCCTGACTTTC. Variable domain in full (rest from reference TRBV18 and TRBJ2-6): NAGVMQNPRHLVRRRGQEARLRCSPMKGHSHVYWYRQLPEEGLKFMVYLQKENIIDESGMPKERFSAEFPKEGPSILRIQQVVRGDSAAYFCASSPGTGAGANVLTFGAGSRLTVL.

The chain employs TRBV6-2 or TRBV6-3 and TRBJ1-5; 8 bases align to TRBD1. In germline, CDR1 is MNHEY, CDR2 SVGEGT. The CDR3 contains 16 residues. After removal of 6 bases from V and 3 bases from J, the junction contained 10 bases not matched to a gene. The CDR3 loop is CASSPTGTGNNQPQHF. In DNA form, the CDR3 reads TGTGCCAGCAGCCCGACTGGGACAGGTAACAATCAGCCCCAGCATTTT.

V is TRBV19 and J is TRBJ2-3; 10 bases match TRBD2. The V and J ends lost 3 bases and 0 bases, in that order; junction bases with no gene match: 3. The CDR3 length is 16 residues. Per germline, CDR1 LNHDA and CDR2 SQIVND (reference sequence). As DNA, the CDR3 is TGTGCCAGTAGTATGCCACTAGCGGGGAGCACAGATACGCAGTATTTT. Translation gives CASSMPLAGSTDTQYF.

This clone has a single count. CDR3 amino acids: CASSLLAGGPYNEQFF. The DNA of the CDR3 is TGTGCCAGCAGCTTACTGGCGGGGGGGCCCTACAATGAGCAGTTCTTC. The chain employs TRBV7-7 and TRBJ2-1; 9 nucleotides line up with TRBD2. The CDR3 runs to 16 residues. V lost 2 bases to trimming and J lost 2 bases; unmatched junction nucleotides: 4. Germline V gene data show CDR1 as SSHAT and CDR2 as FNYEAQ (reference sequence).

This chain links TRBV21-1 with TRBJ1-2; the D call of TRBD1 is as the table states it, not checked on the DNA. TRBV21-1 is marked as a pseudogene. The CDR3 is 12 residues long. CDR3 residues: CASTDTSYGYTF. For the CDR3, the DNA is TGTGCCAGCACTGACACCTCATATGGCTACACCTTC.

CDR3 DNA sequence: TGTGCCAGCAGCCAAGGTCCGGCTAGCGGCGGGACTGGAGAGCTGTTTTTT. Protein sequence: CASSQGPASGGTGELFF. The J gene is TRBJ2-2, the V gene TRBV4-2; 7 nucleotides agree with TRBD2. Germline trimming cut 1 base from V and 11 bases from J; bases unmatched to any gene: 16. The CDR3 runs 17 residues. Germline values: CDR1 LGHNA, CDR2 YNFKEQ.

The chain is built from TRBV27 and TRBJ1-4; 10 bases align to TRBD1. The CDR3 has 15 amino acids. Losses at the gene ends were 7 bases for V and 7 bases for J; bases not matched to a gene: 9. Per germline, CDR1 MNHEY and CDR2 SMNVEV (reference sequence). The CDR3 loop is CASTLRQGAGEKLFF. In nucleotides, the CDR3 is TGTGCCAGCACATTAAGACAGGGGGCAGGTGAAAAACTGTTTTTT.

J is TRBJ1-3 and V is TRBV6-5; D possibly corresponds to TRBD1 (5 bases). Germline V gene sequence: CDR1 MNHEY, CDR2 SVGAGI. The ends were cut back, 0 bases at V and 5 bases at J, with 11 bases in the middle. This CDR3 is 15 amino acids long. The CDR3: CASSYSGQGRNTIYF. CDR3 sequence (DNA): TGTGCCAGCAGTTACTCGGGGCAGGGTCGAAACACCATATATTTT.

This sequence joins TRBV14 and TRBJ1-3, with 9 bases aligning to TRBD1. The CDR3 has 15 amino acids. Per the germline V gene, CDR1 is SGHDN and CDR2 is FVKESK. Trimming cost V 1 base and J 2 bases; bases outside gene matches: 0. CDR3 sequence reads: CASSQGQGAGNTIYF. As DNA, the CDR3 is TGTGCCAGCAGCCAAGGACAGGGGGCTGGAAACACCATATATTTT.

V usage is TRBV7-2 and J usage is TRBJ2-3; TRBD2 matches at 8 bases. With 5 bases clipped from V and 4 bases from J, the junction kept 8 bases outside the gene matches. Per the germline V gene, CDR1 is SGHTA and CDR2 is FQGNSA. The CDR3 has 15 residues. CDR3 nucleotides: TGTGCCAGCAGCGCGGGACTAGTTATGGCAGATACGCAGTATTTT. Protein product: CASSAGLVMADTQYF. Full variable domain (rest looked up from reference TRBV7-2 and TRBJ2-3): GAGVSQSPSNKVTEKGKDVELRCDPISGHTALYWYRQSLGQGLEFLIYFQGNSAPDKSGLPSDRFSAERTGGSVSTLTIQRTQQEDSAVYLCASSAGLVMADTQYFGPGTRLTVL.